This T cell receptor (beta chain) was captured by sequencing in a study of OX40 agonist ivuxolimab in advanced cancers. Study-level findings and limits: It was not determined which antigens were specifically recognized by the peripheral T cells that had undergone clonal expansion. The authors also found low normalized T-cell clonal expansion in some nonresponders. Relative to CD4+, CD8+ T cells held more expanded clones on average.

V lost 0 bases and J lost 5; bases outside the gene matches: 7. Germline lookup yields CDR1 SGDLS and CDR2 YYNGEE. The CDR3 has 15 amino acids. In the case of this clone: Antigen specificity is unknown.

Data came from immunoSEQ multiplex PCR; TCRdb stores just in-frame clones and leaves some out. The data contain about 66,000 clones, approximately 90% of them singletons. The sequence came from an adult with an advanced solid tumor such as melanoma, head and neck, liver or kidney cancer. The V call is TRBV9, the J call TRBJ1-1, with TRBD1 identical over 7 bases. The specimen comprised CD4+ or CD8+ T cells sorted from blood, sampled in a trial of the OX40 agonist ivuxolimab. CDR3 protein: CASSVGQGVGTEAFF. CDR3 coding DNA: TGTGCCAGCAGCGTAGGTCAGGGGGTCGGGACTGAAGCTTTCTTT.